These T cell receptor beta chains were read from a single sample in a study of control samples from healthy donors and cancer patients. Libraries were prepared by immunoSEQ multiplex PCR; TCRdb keeps only in-frame clonotypes and omits some of them. The top ten clones hold around 5% of a sample with around 180,000 clones, 88% of them seen once. The sequenced sample consisted of blood. Receptors were obtained from a woman aged 25 to 39 in good health. Both conserved end residues are part of each CDR3. Each record gives: J gene, V gene, clone size, D gene, CDR3 protein, CDR3 DNA. A D gene is named only where the DNA matches it firmly. Part of the rows lack a size; the others show once, few, many or a class for expanded clones.

TRBJ1-2,TRBV6-5,-,-,CASTARWGVGSYTF,TGTGCCAGCACCGCCCGATGGGGGGTGGGAAGCTACACCTTC
TRBJ2-6,TRBV6-5,-,-,CASSRDPLANVLTF,TGTGCCAGCAGCAGGGATCCCCTGGCCAACGTCCTGACTTTC
TRBJ2-7,TRBV7-9,-,-,CATTGPSSYEQYF,TGTGCCACCACGGGACCTAGCTCCTACGAGCAGTACTTC
TRBJ1-5,TRBV9,-,-,CASSVDHNQPQHF,TGTGCCAGCAGCGTAGACCATAATCAGCCCCAGCATTTT
TRBJ2-3,TRBV11-2,-,-,CASSLGQRTQYF,TGTGCCAGCAGCTTAGGACAGAGAACGCAGTATTTT
TRBJ2-2,TRBV5-1,-,-,CASSRPGRAMNIEVAGELFF,TGCGCCAGCAGCAGGCCGGGACGGGCTATGAACATAGAAGTCGCCGGGGAGCTGTTTTTT
TRBJ1-1,TRBV5-1,-,-,CASSPGTRNTEAFF,TGCGCCAGCAGCCCCGGGACACGGAACACTGAAGCTTTCTTT
TRBJ1-2,TRBV4-2,-,-,CASSQGSGTSSGYTF,TGTGCCAGCAGCCAAGGATCCGGGACATCGTCTGGCTACACCTTC
TRBJ2-2,TRBV3-1/TRBV3-2,once,-,CASSPGGFNTGELFF,TGTGCCAGCAGCCCCGGGGGCTTCAACACCGGGGAGCTGTTTTTT
TRBJ1-1,TRBV7-8,-,-,CASSLDPWTEAFF,TGTGCCAGCAGCTTAGACCCGTGGACTGAAGCTTTCTTT
TRBJ1-1,TRBV5-1,-,-,CASSLGHDTEAFF,TGCGCCAGCAGTTTGGGCCATGACACTGAAGCTTTCTTT
TRBJ2-3,TRBV5-4,-,-,CASSLWAGSTDTQYF,TGTGCCAGCAGCTTGTGGGCAGGCAGCACAGATACGCAGTATTTT
TRBJ2-3,TRBV24-1,-,-,CATSDWMSSAGTDTQYF,TGTGCCACCAGTGATTGGATGAGCTCCGCTGGCACAGATACGCAGTATTTT
TRBJ2-2,TRBV5-4,-,-,CASSSGASNTGELFF,TGTGCCAGCAGCTCGGGGGCCTCGAACACCGGGGAGCTGTTTTTT
TRBJ2-1,TRBV7-9,-,TRBD2,CASGLADNEQFF,TGTGCCAGCGGGCTAGCGGACAATGAGCAGTTCTTC
TRBJ2-5,TRBV2,-,-,CASSPDPPREETQYF,TGTGCCAGCAGCCCGGACCCCCCGAGGGAAGAGACCCAGTACTTC
TRBJ2-7,TRBV7-9,-,-,CASSRSGRAKGEQYF,TGTGCCAGCAGCCGATCGGGCCGAGCGAAGGGCGAGCAGTACTTC
TRBJ1-6,TRBV9,few,TRBD1,CASSVDPGGSSPLHF,TGTGCCAGCAGCGTAGACCCAGGGGGGAGTTCACCCCTCCACTTT
TRBJ1-1,TRBV9,-,TRBD1,CASSVRTGHTEAFF,TGTGCCAGCAGCGTCAGGACAGGGCACACTGAAGCTTTCTTT
TRBJ2-5,TRBV5-1,-,TRBD2,CASSLSGMQETQYF,TGCGCCAGCAGCTTGAGCGGGATGCAAGAGACCCAGTACTTC
TRBJ1-1,TRBV6-5,-,-,CASSYTYSRVVTEAFF,TGTGCCAGCAGTTACACCTACTCTCGCGTCGTCACTGAAGCTTTCTTT
TRBJ2-5,TRBV28,-,TRBD1,CASSRTGTGGETQYF,TGTGCCAGCAGCCGAACCGGGACAGGGGGAGAGACCCAGTACTTC
TRBJ2-5,TRBV4-2,-,TRBD1,CASSQEGRGQGAGETQYF,TGTGCCAGCAGCCAAGAGGGGCGGGGACAGGGGGCAGGAGAGACCCAGTACTTC